These 3 T cell receptor beta chains were all obtained from the same sample, sequenced in a study of cytomegalovirus exposure and HLA in healthy donors. PCR primers comprised 60 Vbeta and 13 Jbeta primers. Libraries were prepared by immunoSEQ multiplex PCR; TCRdb keeps only in-frame clonotypes and omits some of them. The repertoire includes about 110,000 clones, roughly 82% of them detected once, and about 1.5% sits in the top ten. Material for sequencing was PBMCs. The receptors originated from a man aged 50-60 years in good health and CMV-seronegative.

J is TRBJ1-1 and V is TRBV7-3; no firm D call. Germline CDR1 is SGHTA and CDR2 is FQGTGA. The CDR3 runs to 13 residues. With 6 bases removed from V and 0 bases from J, the gap between germline ends came to 8 bases. The CDR3 spells CASSYSLNTEAFF. In nucleotides, the CDR3 is TGTGCCAGCAGTTACAGTTTGAACACTGAAGCTTTCTTT.

The rearrangement links TRBV19 to TRBJ1-5; 10 nucleotides agree with TRBD1. The CDR3 contains 16 residues. Germline CDR1 LNHDA, CDR2 SQIVND (reference sequence). Trimming cost V 5 bases and J 4 bases; bases outside gene matches: 8. This CDR3 is CASSYTGQGYNQPQHF. The CDR3 DNA reads as TGTGCCAGTAGTTACACGGGACAGGGGTATAATCAGCCCCAGCATTTT.

V is TRBV10-3 and J is TRBJ1-2; 9 nucleotides match TRBD1. V shed 6 bases, J shed 2 bases, and the junction held 10 bases outside the gene matches. Per germline, CDR1 ENHRY and CDR2 SYGVKD. This CDR3 is built from 16 residues. CDR3 bases: TGTGCCATCAGCAACCGGGACAGGGCCTCAAACTATGGCTACACCTTC. Protein: CAISNRDRASNYGYTF.